One and the same sample provided the 20 T cell receptor beta chains below, sequenced in a study of blood T cell repertoires in COVID-19. Sequencing used immunoSEQ multiplex PCR; TCRdb keeps in-frame clones, though not all of them. The top ten clones hold about 26% of a sample with about 210,000 clones, 86% of them seen once. Source material: PBMCs or T cells enriched from blood (not recorded which). All receptors derive from a woman aged 40-49 years in a cohort exposed to, infected with or recovered from COVID-19 (not recorded which).

The chain is built from TRBV4-1 and TRBJ1-4, with 7 bases identical to TRBD1. Losses at the gene ends were 1 base for V and 5 bases for J; bases not matched to a gene: 7. The CDR3 totals 16 residues. The germline V gene has CDR1 MGHRA and CDR2 YSYEKL. The CDR3 reads CASSQVKGGPNEKLFF. CDR3 bases: TGCGCCAGCAGCCAAGTCAAAGGGGGCCCGAATGAAAAACTGTTTTTT.

Turning to this clone: Other DNA sequences of this sample code for an identical CDR3. The chain joins TRBV9 to TRBJ2-7, with TRBD1 matching over 7 bases. V lost 3 bases, J lost 2 bases, and 2 bases stayed unmatched. The CDR3 loop spans 13 amino acids. Germline V gene data show CDR1 as SGDLS and CDR2 as YYNGEE. The chain's CDR3 is CASSGGQTYEQYF. The CDR3 DNA reads as TGTGCCAGCAGCGGGGGACAGACCTACGAGCAGTACTTC. The whole variable domain, filled in from reference TRBV9 and TRBJ2-7, reads DSGVTQTPKHLITATGQRVTLRCSPRSGDLSVYWYQQSLDQGLQFLIQYYNGEERAKGNILERFSAQQFPDLHSELNLSSLELGDSALYFCASSGGQTYEQYFGPGTRLTVT.

The CDR3 spells CASSLGLNEQFF. CDR3 nucleotides: TGTGCCAGCAGTCTCGGACTCAATGAGCAGTTCTTC. This chain connects TRBV11-2 to TRBJ2-1; D possibly corresponds to TRBD2 (5 bases). CDR3 length equals 12 residues. V lost 6 bases, J lost 6 bases, and 9 bases lay in between. In germline, CDR1 is SGHAT, CDR2 FQNNGV.

The genes are TRBV11-2 and TRBJ2-7, with TRBD2 identical over 11 bases. V shed 4 bases, J shed 3 bases, and the junction held 11 bases outside the gene matches. The CDR3 is 17 residues long. Germline CDR1 SGHAT, CDR2 FQNNGV. CDR3 sequence reads: CASSSGTSGAANYEQYF. CDR3 coding DNA: TGTGCCAGCAGCTCCGGGACTAGCGGAGCAGCAAACTACGAGCAGTACTTC.

This chain connects TRBV7-2 to TRBJ2-7; 7 bases line up with TRBD1. The CDR3 loop spans 14 amino acids. Germline CDR1 reads SGHTA; CDR2 reads FQGNSA. With V trimmed by 2 bases and J by 0 bases, 1 base remained unmatched. CDR3 DNA sequence: TGTGCCAGCAGCTTAAGACAGGGCTCCTACGAGCAGTACTTC. Residues: CASSLRQGSYEQYF.

The chain combines TRBV6-5 with TRBJ2-7, with D uncertain. The ends were cut back, 7 bases at V and 3 bases at J, with 19 bases in the middle. Germline values: CDR1 MNHEY, CDR2 SVGAGI. The CDR3 has 15 amino acids. CDR3 protein: CASKLRYERGYEQYF. CDR3 DNA: TGTGCCAGCAAGTTACGATACGAGAGAGGCTACGAGCAGTACTTC.

This chain links TRBV9 with TRBJ2-7; 14 bases align to TRBD2. Germline V lookup: CDR1 SGDLS, CDR2 YYNGEE. This CDR3 is 15 amino acids long. Unmatched junction bases numbered 4, after V lost 4 bases and J lost 4 bases. CDR3 region: CASSIGTSGSYEQYF. In DNA, the CDR3 is TGTGCCAGCAGCATAGGGACTAGCGGGAGTTACGAGCAGTACTTC.

CDR3 in amino acids: CASSLGGDTEAFF. Written as DNA, the CDR3 is TGTGCCAGCAGCTTAGGGGGGGACACTGAAGCTTTCTTT. The chain combines TRBV11-2 with TRBJ1-1, with a weak D call TRBD1 (5 bases). The length of the CDR3 is 13 residues. V gave up 1 base and J gave up 3 bases, with 6 bases separating them. Germline CDR1 reads SGHAT; CDR2 reads FQNNGV.

This clone was detected a few times. The chain uses TRBV19 and TRBJ2-7; no clear D gene. V gave up 2 bases and J gave up 1 base, with 6 bases separating them. Germline V gene data show CDR1 as LNHDA and CDR2 as SQIVND (reference sequence). CDR3 length: 13 amino acids. CDR3 residues: CASSIQDSYEQYF. The CDR3 DNA reads TGTGCCAGTAGTATACAGGATTCCTACGAGCAGTACTTC. The full variable domain, completed using reference TRBV19 and TRBJ2-7, is DGGITQSPKYLFRKEGQNVTLSCEQNLNHDAMYWYRQDPGQGLRLIYYSQIVNDFQKGDIAEGYSVSREKKESFPLTVTSAQKNPTAFYLCASSIQDSYEQYFGPGTRLTVT.

This chain uses TRBV29-1 with TRBJ1-2, with a tentative D call TRBD1 (5 bases). CDR1 is SQVTM and CDR2 is ANQGSEA in the germline V gene. V lost 3 bases, J lost 0 bases, and 14 bases lay in between. This CDR3 comprises 15 residues. The CDR3 sequence: CSVEGVGEANYGYTF. The CDR3 DNA sequence: TGCAGCGTTGAGGGTGTAGGGGAGGCTAACTATGGCTACACCTTC.

The J gene is TRBJ2-5, the V gene TRBV5-1; D is unclear. Germline assignment: CDR1 SGHRS and CDR2 YFSETQ. This CDR3 is 13 amino acids long. Trimming removed 4 bases at V and 1 base at J, with 8 bases between. This CDR3 is CASSATFQETQYF. The CDR3 nucleotides read TGCGCCAGCAGCGCGACATTCCAAGAGACCCAGTACTTC.

J is TRBJ1-6 and V is TRBV7-9; D remains ambiguous. V lost 4 bases and J lost 12, with 16 bases in between. Germline V CDR1 and CDR2: SEHNR, FQNEAQ (reference sequence). The CDR3 is 14 amino acids. The CDR3 DNA sequence: TGTGCCAGCAGCTATAGCAGTCAGTTGGAACCCCTCCACTTT. This translates into CASSYSSQLEPLHF. The variable domain in full, with the rest retrieved from reference TRBV7-9 and TRBJ1-6, is DTGVSQNPRHKITKRGQNVTFRCDPISEHNRLYWYRQTLGQGPEFLTYFQNEAQLEKSRLLSDRFSAERPKGSFSTLEIQRTEQGDSAMYLCASSYSSQLEPLHFGNGTRLTVT.

The chain uses TRBV28 and TRBJ1-5; D may be TRBD1 (5 bases). Trimming left V 6 bases short and J 5 bases short, with 11 bases between. The length of the CDR3 is 13 residues. Per the germline V gene, CDR1 is MDHEN and CDR2 is SYDVKM. The CDR3 DNA follows: TGTGCCAGCAGGCAGGGCGCGGATCAGCCCCAGCATTTT. Translating gives CASRQGADQPQHF. The full variable domain, completed using reference TRBV28 and TRBJ1-5, is DVKVTQSSRYLVKRTGEKVFLECVQDMDHENMFWYRQDPGLGLRLIYFSYDVKMKEKGDIPEGYSVSREKKERFSLILESASTNQTSMYLCASRQGADQPQHFGDGTRLSIL.

This rearrangement joins TRBV6-5 to TRBJ2-2; weak D call: TRBD1 (5 bases). This CDR3 region has 14 residues. In germline, CDR1 is MNHEY, CDR2 SVGAGI. V gave up 8 bases and J gave up 0 bases, with 10 bases separating them. The CDR3 spells CASGQGANTGELFF. DNA for the CDR3: TGTGCCAGCGGGCAAGGGGCGAACACCGGGGAGCTGTTTTTT.

The sample holds one count of this clone. The rearrangement joins TRBV13 to TRBJ2-1; 16 bases align to TRBD2. Per the germline V gene, CDR1 is PRHDT and CDR2 is FYEKMQ (reference sequence). Trimming at V came to 6 bases and at J to 8 bases, leaving 1 base not matched to a gene. The CDR3 loop spans 14 amino acids. CDR3 nucleotide sequence: TGTGCCAGCAGGGGACTAGCGGGAGGGGATGAGCAGTTCTTC. Its protein product is CASRGLAGGDEQFF.

This chain links TRBV9 with TRBJ2-2; 12 bases fit TRBD2. Germline lookup yields CDR1 SGDLS and CDR2 YYNGEE. V shed 0 bases and J 4 bases; nucleotides not matched to a gene: 4. This CDR3 is 17 amino acids long. The CDR3 here is CASSVGLAGVFTGELFF. CDR3 DNA sequence: TGTGCCAGCAGCGTAGGACTAGCGGGAGTTTTCACCGGGGAGCTGTTTTTT.

This sequence joins TRBV5-6 and TRBJ1-1, with TRBD1 identical over 7 bases. CDR1 is SGHDT and CDR2 is YYEEEE in the germline V gene. The CDR3 totals 17 residues. The junction had 16 bases not matched to a gene; V was cut back by 2 bases and J by 6 bases. The chain's CDR3 is CASSFDRDLAFTPEAFF. The CDR3 region has the DNA TGTGCCAGCAGCTTCGACAGGGATCTGGCATTTACCCCTGAAGCTTTCTTT.

This chain connects TRBV14 to TRBJ2-5, with D possibly matching TRBD1 (6 bases). This CDR3 has 15 amino acids. Germline CDR1 SGHDN, CDR2 FVKESK. V lost 0 bases and J lost 5, with 13 bases in between. This chain's CDR3 is CASSQESGARETQYF. The CDR3, as DNA: TGTGCCAGCAGCCAAGAGTCAGGGGCGCGTGAGACCCAGTACTTC.

The V call is TRBV14, the J call TRBJ1-1; 11 bases are shared with TRBD1. V trimming: 2 bases; J trimming: 6 bases; junction bases outside the gene matches: 8. CDR1 and CDR2 (germline): SGHDN, FVKESK. The CDR3 totals 16 residues. CDR3 bases: TGTGCCAGCAGCCAACTACCGGGACAGGGGGGACCTGAAGCTTTCTTT. As protein: CASSQLPGQGGPEAFF.

The genes are TRBV7-6 and TRBJ1-4; D unresolved. CDR3 length: 16 amino acids. Trimming shortened V by 0 bases and J by 7 bases, and 15 bases separated the two germline ends. The V gene's germline CDR1 is SGHVS and CDR2 FNYEAQ. The CDR3 reads CASSLAPGPGSEKLFF. The CDR3 coding sequence is TGTGCCAGCAGCTTAGCGCCCGGTCCGGGGAGTGAAAAACTGTTTTTT.